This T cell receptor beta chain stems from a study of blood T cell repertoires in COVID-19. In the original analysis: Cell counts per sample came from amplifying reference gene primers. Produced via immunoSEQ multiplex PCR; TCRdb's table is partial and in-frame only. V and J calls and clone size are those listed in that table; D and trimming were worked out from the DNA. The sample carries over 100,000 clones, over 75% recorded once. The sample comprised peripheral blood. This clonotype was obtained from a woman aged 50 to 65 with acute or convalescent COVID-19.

The CDR3: CATKTEMTAGNTIYF. CDR3 in DNA: TGTGCCACTAAAACCGAAATGACTGCTGGAAACACCATATATTTT. The chain combines TRBV10-3 with TRBJ1-3; D is uncertain. The V gene lost 10 bases and the J gene lost 2 bases, with 18 bases spanning the gap. The CDR3 length is 15 residues. Germline V gene data show CDR1 as ENHRY and CDR2 as SYGVKD.